The clone carrying this T cell receptor beta chain has only one observation. Its target is not known. The sample is drawn from a study of cytomegalovirus exposure and HLA in healthy donors. Study findings and constraints: Sequences of the TCR beta chain were said to predict the HLA-A and HLA-B alleles of most subjects accurately. CMV serostatus alone was available as immune exposure information. TCR beta sequences numbering more than 15,000 were associated with HLA alleles at 0.05 false discovery rate in a later analysis.

Both 60 Vbeta primers and 13 Jbeta primers went into the PCR. Profiled with immunoSEQ multiplex PCR; TCRdb holds only in-frame clones, not every one. This table has under 150,000 clones, almost 85% appearing once. The J segment lost 5 bases and the V segment lost 6 bases, leaving 9 bases of the junction unmatched. CDR3 length: 15 residues. CDR1 and CDR2 (germline): KGHSH, LQKENI. This receptor was obtained from a man aged 25-40 years in good health and CMV-seropositive. The source material was PBMCs. The chain links TRBV18 to TRBJ2-1; TRBD2 aligns across 8 bases. CDR3 protein: CASSPGGLRNNEQFF. In DNA form, the CDR3 reads TGTGCCAGCTCCCCGGGGGGGCTGAGGAACAATGAGCAGTTCTTC.